These 25 T cell receptor beta chains share one sample of origin, sequenced in a study of blood T cell repertoires in COVID-19. Data came from immunoSEQ multiplex PCR; TCRdb stores just in-frame clones and leaves some out. Altogether some 70,000 clones are present, about 87% being singletons, with the ten largest covering 5.5% to 7%. The sequenced sample consisted of peripheral blood. These receptors were taken from a woman in her seventies with acute or convalescent COVID-19.

This chain joins TRBV7-6 and TRBJ2-1; tentatively, D is TRBD2 (5 bases). V lost 1 base and J 15 bases, leaving 13 bases between the germline ends. Germline V gives CDR1 SGHVS, CDR2 FNYEAQ. This CDR3 has 12 residues. The CDR3 DNA follows: TGTGCCAGCAGCTTAGAAAGGGAGAATCGGTTCTTC. This translates into CASSLERENRFF.

The rearrangement links TRBV7-2 to TRBJ2-5; unclear D gene. V was trimmed by 2 bases and J by 4 bases, leaving 5 bases between them. The CDR3 contains 12 residues. The germline gives CDR1 SGHTA, CDR2 FQGNSA. CDR3: CASSLRGETQYF. In nucleotides, the CDR3 is TGTGCCAGCAGCTTAAGAGGAGAGACCCAGTACTTC.

This clone was seen just once. This chain connects TRBV14 to TRBJ2-3; TRBD1 is a possible D gene (5 bases). Trimming pared 3 bases from V and 2 bases from J, leaving 9 bases between. The germline V gene has CDR1 SGHDN and CDR2 FVKESK. The CDR3 loop spans 14 amino acids. CDR3 region: CASSQGRLTDTQYF. The CDR3 DNA is TGTGCCAGCAGCCAGGGGCGACTCACAGATACGCAGTATTTT.

The chain links TRBV18 to TRBJ2-7, with TRBD2 as a possible D gene (6 bases). Germline lookup yields CDR1 KGHSH and CDR2 LQKENI. The CDR3 covers 17 residues. Trimming left V 2 bases short and J 4 bases short, with 21 bases between. The CDR3 nucleotides read TGTGCCAGCTCACCAGGAGGGACTCCGGGAGTGAAATACGAGCAGTACTTC. Translation: CASSPGGTPGVKYEQYF.

The chain employs TRBV7-6 and TRBJ2-2; D is ambiguous. Per the germline V gene, CDR1 is SGHVS and CDR2 is FNYEAQ. V dropped 3 bases and J dropped 6 bases, with 11 bases sitting between them. This CDR3 is 14 amino acids long. The CDR3 region has the DNA TGTGCCAGCAGCTTTATAATGGGCTCCGGGGAGCTGTTTTTT. Translation gives CASSFIMGSGELFF.

The chain combines TRBV20-1 with TRBJ1-1, with 10 bases aligning to TRBD1. CDR3 size: 15 residues. V dropped 3 bases and J dropped 1; count of bases not matched to a gene: 5. The germline V gene has CDR1 DFQATT and CDR2 SNEGSKA (reference sequence). The CDR3 sequence is CSASWTGGGNTEAFF. In DNA, the CDR3 is TGCAGTGCTAGTTGGACAGGGGGGGGGAACACTGAAGCTTTCTTT.

Only one count was recorded for this clone. V usage is TRBV5-4 and J usage is TRBJ1-2, with TRBD1 matching over 9 bases. Trimming at V came to 2 bases and at J to 5 bases, leaving 7 bases not matched to a gene. Germline lookup yields CDR1 SGHNT and CDR2 YYREEE (reference sequence). This CDR3 is built from 15 residues. DNA for the CDR3: TGTGCCAGCAGCTTCCCCCCGGGACAGGGTTATGGCTACACCTTC. Translation gives CASSFPPGQGYGYTF.

V and J are TRBV28 and TRBJ2-3, with 8 bases fitting TRBD1. J was trimmed by 2 bases and V by 6 bases; bases with no gene match: 7. The CDR3 contains 15 residues. Germline V gene lookup returns CDR1 MDHEN and CDR2 SYDVKM. The CDR3: CASSVQGDFTDTQYF. In nucleotides, the CDR3 is TGTGCCAGCAGCGTACAGGGGGACTTCACAGATACGCAGTATTTT.

CDR3 residues: CASSFSEVQPQHF. Here the CDR3 DNA reads TGTGCCAGCAGCTTTTCGGAGGTTCAGCCCCAGCATTTT. The chain uses TRBV7-9 and TRBJ1-5; D not certain. CDR1 is SEHNR and CDR2 is FQNEAQ in the germline V gene (reference sequence). V was clipped by 3 bases and J by 6 bases, with 9 bases between them. This CDR3 spans 13 amino acids.

V and J are TRBV20-1 and TRBJ1-1; D not resolved. CDR3 length equals 9 residues. V was cut by 3 bases and J by 11 bases, with 7 bases left in between. The germline gives CDR1 DFQATT, CDR2 SNEGSKA (reference sequence). The CDR3 loop is CSASNRAFF. CDR3 coding DNA: TGCAGTGCTAGTAATCGGGCTTTCTTT.

This clone was seen a handful of times. The chain recombines TRBV7-9 with TRBJ1-2; 9 nucleotides line up with TRBD1. The CDR3 spans 15 residues. Germline loops: CDR1 SEHNR, CDR2 FQNEAQ (reference sequence). The junction had 4 bases not matched to a gene; V was cut back by 2 bases and J by 3 bases. As DNA, the CDR3 is TGTGCCAGCAGCTTATGGGACAGGGAAGACTATGGCTACACCTTC. Encoded protein: CASSLWDREDYGYTF.

The V call is TRBV2, the J call TRBJ1-2, with D maybe TRBD1 (5 bases). CDR3 length equals 18 residues. V gave up 1 base and J gave up 4 bases, with 22 bases separating them. The germline V gene encodes CDR1 SNHLY and CDR2 FYNNEI. The CDR3 here is CASSEEAGRKPSPYGYTF. The CDR3 region has the DNA TGTGCCAGCAGTGAAGAGGCAGGGCGAAAACCGTCGCCCTATGGCTACACCTTC.

The chain carries TRBV28 and TRBJ2-2; 8 bases fit TRBD1. With 4 bases clipped from V and 1 base from J, the junction kept 5 bases outside the gene matches. The germline V gene has CDR1 MDHEN and CDR2 SYDVKM. The CDR3 is 16 amino acids. The CDR3 bases are TGTGCCAGCAGTTACAGAGGGACAGGGAACACCGGGGAGCTGTTTTTT. Translating it yields CASSYRGTGNTGELFF.

The gene calls are TRBV6-5 and TRBJ1-2, with 10 bases matching TRBD1. With V trimmed by 4 bases and J by 8 bases, 10 bases remained unmatched. CDR1 is MNHEY, CDR2 SVGAGI, per germline. The CDR3 consists of 15 residues. The chain's CDR3 is CASSSAPGGQGGYTF. Written as DNA, the CDR3 is TGTGCCAGCAGTTCTGCCCCAGGGGGACAGGGGGGCTACACCTTC.

The chain carries TRBV7-2 and TRBJ2-1, with TRBD1 matching over 8 bases. This CDR3 is built from 15 residues. Germline V gene data show CDR1 as SGHTA and CDR2 as FQGNSA. Losses at the gene ends were 2 bases for V and 5 bases for J; bases not matched to a gene: 5. Here the CDR3 DNA reads TGTGCCAGCAGCTTATGGCAGGGGGCGCACAATGAGCAGTTCTTC. This sequence encodes CASSLWQGAHNEQFF.

The J gene is TRBJ1-2, the V gene TRBV2; D possibly corresponds to TRBD1 (6 bases). CDR3 length: 13 residues. V lost 5 bases and J 3 bases, leaving 10 bases between the germline ends. CDR1 is SNHLY and CDR2 is FYNNEI in the germline V gene. CDR3 sequence reads: CASSKDRDYGYTF. The CDR3 coding sequence is TGTGCCAGCAGTAAGGACAGAGACTATGGCTACACCTTC.

In its sample, this clone was seen once. The chain is built from TRBV10-3 and TRBJ1-2; 9 nucleotides agree with TRBD1. CDR1 and CDR2 from the germline V gene are ENHRY and SYGVKD. J lost 2 bases, V lost 3 bases, and 4 bases had no gene match. CDR3 length equals 15 residues. CDR3 loop: CAISDTGQGNYGYTF. The CDR3, as DNA: TGTGCCATCAGTGATACGGGACAGGGAAACTATGGCTACACCTTC.

The CDR3 protein is CASSSGLMNTEAFF. In nucleotides, the CDR3 is TGCGCCAGCAGCTCTGGACTGATGAACACTGAAGCTTTCTTT. This sequence joins TRBV5-1 and TRBJ1-1, with unresolved D. This CDR3 contains 14 residues. Trimming pared 3 bases from V and 0 bases from J, leaving 9 bases between. Germline CDR1 and CDR2: SGHRS and YFSETQ.

The sample holds one count of this clone. The chain couples TRBV2 to TRBJ1-1; TRBD1 matches at 7 bases. The V segment lost 8 bases and the J segment 3 bases; nucleotides outside the gene matches: 9. This CDR3 is 14 amino acids long. Germline-derived CDR1 and CDR2 are SNHLY and FYNNEI. The CDR3 DNA is TGTGCCAGCGTTTCCCGGGACAGCTACACTGAAGCTTTCTTT. This translates into CASVSRDSYTEAFF. The whole variable domain, filled in from reference TRBV2 and TRBJ1-1, reads EPEVTQTPSHQVTQMGQEVILRCVPISNHLYFYWYRQILGQKVEFLVSFYNNEISEKSEIFDDQFSVERPDGSNFTLKIRSTKLEDSAMYFCASVSRDSYTEAFFGQGTRLTVV.

This CDR3 reads CASRARSDNTEAFF. The CDR3 DNA is TGTGCCAGCAGAGCCCGGAGTGATAACACTGAAGCTTTCTTT. The V and J genes are TRBV6-4 and TRBJ1-1; D gene unclear. This CDR3 has 14 residues. Germline CDR1 and CDR2: MRHNA and SNTAGT. Between the trimmed V and J ends, which lost 6 bases and 2 bases, there was a span of 13 bases.

Only a few counts were recorded for this clone. The rearrangement links TRBV2 to TRBJ2-6, with a tentative D call TRBD2 (6 bases). CDR1 SNHLY and CDR2 FYNNEI come from the germline V gene. The V and J ends lost 5 bases and 8 bases respectively, with 10 bases between them. The CDR3 consists of 13 residues. This CDR3 is CASSPGTPNVLTF. CDR3 sequence (DNA): TGTGCCAGCAGTCCCGGGACTCCCAACGTCCTGACTTTC.

The genes are TRBV20-1 and TRBJ1-1; D gene unclear. Between the trimmed V and J ends, which lost 3 bases and 6 bases, there was a span of 8 bases. This CDR3 is built from 11 residues. Germline V lookup: CDR1 DFQATT, CDR2 SNEGSKA (reference sequence). The DNA for the CDR3 is TGCAGTGCTAGGGAGGTGGCTGAAGCTTTCTTT. Amino acid sequence: CSAREVAEAFF.

J is TRBJ1-1 and V is TRBV5-1, with 10 nucleotides matching TRBD1. The CDR3 length is 16 residues. In germline, CDR1 is SGHRS, CDR2 YFSETQ. V gave up 7 bases and J gave up 1 base; unmatched junction bases: 10. CDR3 nucleotides: TGCGCCAGCCAGACAGGGGGCGCGGCCCCGAACACTGAAGCTTTCTTT. Its protein product is CASQTGGAAPNTEAFF.

The chain combines TRBV19 with TRBJ2-3; D not certain. Trimming stripped 4 bases from V and 3 bases from J, with 5 bases between. The CDR3 is 12 amino acids. Germline lookup yields CDR1 LNHDA and CDR2 SQIVND (reference sequence). CDR3 protein: CASSSETDTQYF. CDR3 in DNA: TGTGCCAGTAGTAGCGAAACAGATACGCAGTATTTT.

The CDR3 nucleotides are TGCGCCAGCAGAACAGGGTTTAGCAATCAGCCCCAGCATTTT. Translation gives CASRTGFSNQPQHF. The chain combines TRBV10-1 with TRBJ1-5; perhaps TRBD1 as D (6 bases). This CDR3 contains 14 residues. With 6 bases removed from V and 0 bases from J, the gap between germline ends came to 9 bases. CDR1 is WNHNN, CDR2 SYGVQD, per germline (reference sequence).